The 18 T cell receptor beta chains presented below share a single source sample, sequenced in a study of blood T cell repertoires in COVID-19. Measured with immunoSEQ multiplex PCR; TCRdb has only the in-frame clones, and not every one. Of about 210,000 clones listed, roughly 81% are singletons. Sequencing was carried out using peripheral blood. The receptors were gathered from a woman between 50 and 59 years old with active or convalescent COVID-19.

J is TRBJ2-1 and V is TRBV20-1; D is uncertain. V lost 1 base to trimming and J lost 5 bases, with 3 bases between them. CDR1 DFQATT and CDR2 SNEGSKA come from the germline V gene (reference sequence). This CDR3 spans 11 amino acids. Here the CDR3 reads CSARGNNEQFF. The CDR3 coding sequence is TGCAGTGCTAGAGGTAACAATGAGCAGTTCTTC.

This clone appeared a single time. The rearrangement links TRBV11-2 to TRBJ2-3; D is possibly TRBD2 (7 bases). The V end was cut by 1 base, the J end by 6 bases, with 20 bases between. The CDR3 spans 17 residues. In germline, CDR1 is SGHAT, CDR2 FQNNGV. Written as DNA, the CDR3 is TGTGCCAGCAGCTTAGGAGGGGGAGGGCGGGAGAGGGATACGCAGTATTTT. Protein sequence: CASSLGGGGRERDTQYF.

The chain links TRBV5-1 to TRBJ2-7, with TRBD2 matching over 8 bases. The J segment lost 5 bases and the V segment lost 4 bases, leaving 11 bases of the junction unmatched. The CDR3 loop spans 15 amino acids. Germline CDR1 reads SGHRS; CDR2 reads YFSETQ. The CDR3 DNA sequence: TGCGCCAGCAGCGGAATAGCGGGACCGCAAAACGAGCAGTACTTC. Protein: CASSGIAGPQNEQYF.

This chain connects TRBV27 to TRBJ1-1; TRBD1 matches at 7 bases. This CDR3 spans 14 amino acids. The J segment lost 6 bases and the V segment lost 5 bases, leaving 9 bases of the junction unmatched. Germline lookup yields CDR1 MNHEY and CDR2 SMNVEV (reference sequence). The CDR3: CASSGRQGMAEAFF. The CDR3 region has the DNA TGTGCCAGCAGTGGCCGACAGGGTATGGCTGAAGCTTTCTTT.

V is TRBV5-1 and J is TRBJ2-2; a possible D gene is TRBD1 (6 bases). This CDR3 spans 14 amino acids. V was pared by 4 bases and J by 7 bases, with 14 bases between. Per the germline V gene, CDR1 is SGHRS and CDR2 is YFSETQ. The CDR3 DNA reads TGCGCCAGCAGCCCACAGGGTACAGACGGGGAGCTGTTTTTT. It specifies CASSPQGTDGELFF.

The genes are TRBV30 and TRBJ2-1, with D possibly being TRBD2 (5 bases). Trimming cost V 4 bases and J 3 bases, with 13 bases left between them. Germline assignment: CDR1 GTSNPN and CDR2 SVGIG (reference sequence). CDR3 length: 14 residues. In DNA form, the CDR3 reads TGTGCCTGGATGGAGGCCCCGAACTACAATGAGCAGTTCTTC. Residues: CAWMEAPNYNEQFF.

This chain joins TRBV29-1 and TRBJ1-2, with D unresolved. Trimming cost V 5 bases and J 3 bases, with 7 bases left between them. The CDR3 consists of 11 residues. The germline V gene encodes CDR1 SQVTM and CDR2 ANQGSEA. The CDR3 coding sequence is TGCAGCGTTCGGGAAGACTATGGCTACACCTTC. Protein product: CSVREDYGYTF.

This clone has only one observation. V is TRBV14 and J is TRBJ2-5, with D maybe TRBD2 (6 bases). From germline, CDR1 is SGHDN and CDR2 FVKESK. V gave up 8 bases and J gave up 2 bases, with 15 bases separating them. The CDR3 length is 14 residues. CDR3 amino acids: CASRPLGGQETQYF. CDR3 DNA: TGTGCCAGCCGACCTCTGGGGGGACAAGAGACCCAGTACTTC.

V is TRBV11-2 and J is TRBJ1-4; 10 nucleotides line up with TRBD1. J gave up 5 bases and V 5 bases, and 2 bases lay outside the gene matches. CDR3 length: 14 amino acids. Germline CDR1 reads SGHAT; CDR2 reads FQNNGV. The CDR3 protein is CASSQGQGNEKLFF. As DNA, the CDR3 is TGTGCCAGCAGCCAGGGACAGGGGAATGAAAAACTGTTTTTT.

The genes are TRBV12-3 or TRBV12-4 and TRBJ1-1; a weak D match, TRBD1 (5 bases). The CDR3 extends over 12 amino acids. Trimming stripped 8 bases from V and 1 base from J, with 8 bases between. In nucleotides, the CDR3 is TGTGCCAGCCTTGACAGGAACACTGAAGCTTTCTTT. This codes for CASLDRNTEAFF.

The chain employs TRBV11-1 and TRBJ2-7; D not resolved. Trimming removed 5 bases from V and 2 bases from J, with 7 bases in between. Germline V gene lookup returns CDR1 SGHAT and CDR2 FQDESV (reference sequence). CDR3 length: 12 amino acids. CDR3 bases: TGTGCCAGCAGCCAGCAGGCCTACGAGCAGTACTTC. This sequence encodes CASSQQAYEQYF.

The chain links TRBV4-1 to TRBJ2-1, with D tentatively TRBD2 (7 bases). V gave up 4 bases and J gave up 4 bases, with 14 bases separating them. The CDR3 runs 15 residues. Per the germline V gene, CDR1 is MGHRA and CDR2 is YSYEKL. Written as DNA, the CDR3 is TGCGCCAGCAGCCTTGCGGCGGGGGCTTACAATGAGCAGTTCTTC. The encoded protein is CASSLAAGAYNEQFF.

V usage is TRBV2 and J usage is TRBJ2-5; 9 bases align to TRBD1. Germline V gene data show CDR1 as SNHLY and CDR2 as FYNNEI. This CDR3 spans 15 amino acids. V was clipped by 4 bases and J by 1 base; unmatched bases: 4. The chain's CDR3 is CASSVRDRVQETQYF. CDR3 bases: TGTGCCAGCAGTGTTCGGGACAGGGTCCAAGAGACCCAGTACTTC.

CDR3 residues: CASSFGDRGLSEQYF. The CDR3 DNA reads as TGTGCCAGCAGTTTTGGGGACAGGGGTTTGAGCGAGCAGTACTTC. This sequence joins TRBV28 and TRBJ2-7; TRBD1 aligns across 10 bases. In germline, CDR1 is MDHEN, CDR2 SYDVKM. The CDR3 totals 15 residues. V shed 3 bases and J 6 bases; nucleotides not matched to a gene: 8.

The chain has TRBV4-1 and TRBJ1-4, with D possibly matching TRBD1 (5 bases). Germline lookup yields CDR1 MGHRA and CDR2 YSYEKL. There are 15 residues in the CDR3. V was trimmed by 0 bases and J by 7 bases, leaving 12 bases between them. The CDR3 bases are TGCGCCAGCAGCCAAGAAGGGGAAGACGGTGAAAAACTGTTTTTT. Protein product: CASSQEGEDGEKLFF.

V usage is TRBV4-1 and J usage is TRBJ2-5, with TRBD2 matching 7 bases. Looked up from germline, CDR1 is MGHRA and CDR2 is YSYEKL. The CDR3 has 15 amino acids. The J segment lost 5 bases and the V segment lost 0 bases, leaving 6 bases of the junction unmatched. The CDR3 DNA sequence: TGCGCCAGCAGCCAAGATCGGGGGGTGGAGGAGACCCAGTACTTC. Amino acids: CASSQDRGVEETQYF.

The chain employs TRBV28 and TRBJ1-1, with unresolved D. Per germline, CDR1 MDHEN and CDR2 SYDVKM. The V end was cut by 3 bases, the J end by 3 bases, with 5 bases between. The CDR3 contains 12 residues. CDR3 bases: TGTGCCAGCAGTTTCGGTTACACTGAAGCTTTCTTT. Translation gives CASSFGYTEAFF.

The chain uses TRBV6-5 and TRBJ1-1; 8 nucleotides agree with TRBD1. Per germline, CDR1 MNHEY and CDR2 SVGAGI. Trimming at V came to 2 bases and at J to 3 bases, leaving 5 bases not matched to a gene. This CDR3 has 15 residues. CDR3 region: CASSYADRGDTEAFF. The CDR3 DNA follows: TGTGCCAGCAGTTACGCCGACAGGGGTGACACTGAAGCTTTCTTT.